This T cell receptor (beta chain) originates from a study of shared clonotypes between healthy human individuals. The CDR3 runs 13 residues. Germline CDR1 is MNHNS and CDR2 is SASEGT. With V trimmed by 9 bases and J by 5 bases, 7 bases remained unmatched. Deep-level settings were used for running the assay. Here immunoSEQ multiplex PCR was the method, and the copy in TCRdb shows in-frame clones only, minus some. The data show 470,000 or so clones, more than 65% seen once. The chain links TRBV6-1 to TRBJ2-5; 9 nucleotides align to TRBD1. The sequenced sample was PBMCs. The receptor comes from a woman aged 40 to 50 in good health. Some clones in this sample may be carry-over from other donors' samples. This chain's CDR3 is CASGQGLAETQYF. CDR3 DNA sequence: TGTGCCAGTGGACAGGGGCTGGCGGAGACCCAGTACTTC.